Listed below are T cell receptor beta chains from one sample, sequenced in a study of cytomegalovirus exposure and HLA in healthy donors. Using immunoSEQ multiplex PCR, the repertoire was profiled, and TCRdb retains in-frame clones only, with some absent. Found here are some 210,000 clones, roughly 91% of them singletons; the top ten hold 2% to 2.5%. Sequencing was performed on PBMCs. All receptors come from a woman aged 18-29 years in good health and CMV-seropositive. The CDR3 runs from the conserved cysteine through the conserved F or W. D genes are given only for firm matches. Where a row states a size, it is once, few, many or the class of an expanded clone; other rows omit it.

CDR3aa	CDR3nt	v_gene	j_gene	abundance	d_gene
CASGFTRNTEAFF	TGTGCTAGTGGTTTTACTCGGAACACTGAAGCTTTCTTT	TRBV12-5	TRBJ1-1	-	-
CSVGGGQGIQETQYF	TGCAGCGTTGGAGGGGGACAGGGGATCCAAGAGACCCAGTACTTC	TRBV29-1	TRBJ2-5	-	TRBD1
CASSPLGLAGGVQETQYF	TGTGCCAGCAGCCCCTTGGGACTAGCGGGAGGCGTCCAAGAGACCCAGTACTTC	TRBV14	TRBJ2-5	-	TRBD2
CASSEASGSPDTQYF	TGTGCCAGCAGTGAGGCTAGCGGGAGCCCAGATACGCAGTATTTT	TRBV6-1	TRBJ2-3	-	TRBD2
CASSITTGSPNTEAFF	TGTGCCAGCAGTATTACTACAGGGTCCCCGAACACTGAAGCTTTCTTT	TRBV27	TRBJ1-1	-	-
CASSPRGGGTIYF	TGCGCCAGCAGCCCCCGGGGTGGAGGCACCATATATTTT	TRBV5-1	TRBJ1-3	-	-
CASREDLGTYNEQFF	TGTGCCAGCAGGGAGGACCTAGGAACCTACAATGAGCAGTTCTTC	TRBV28	TRBJ2-1	-	-
CASSGRHQTEAFF	TGTGCCAGCAGTGGTCGTCACCAAACAGAAGCTTTCTTT	TRBV2	TRBJ1-1	-	-
CATSRAQGPNEQFF	TGTGCCACCAGCAGAGCACAGGGCCCCAATGAGCAGTTCTTC	TRBV15	TRBJ2-1	-	-
CASSLKDNRERTEAFF	TGTGCCAGCAGCTTAAAAGACAACAGGGAGCGCACTGAAGCTTTCTTT	TRBV7-2	TRBJ1-1	-	-
CASSLNRGPKGETQYF	TGTGCCAGCAGTTTAAATCGAGGCCCAAAGGGGGAGACCCAGTACTTC	TRBV27	TRBJ2-5	-	-
CASSSDREAGQPQHF	TGTGCCAGCAGCTCCGACAGGGAGGCAGGCCAGCCCCAGCATTTT	TRBV6-1	TRBJ1-5	-	TRBD1
CASSPELAPYNEQFF	TGTGCCAGCAGCCCAGAGCTAGCGCCGTACAATGAGCAGTTCTTC	TRBV7-8	TRBJ2-1	-	-
CASSSMNTEAFF	TGTGCCAGCAGTAGCATGAACACTGAAGCTTTCTTT	TRBV25-1	TRBJ1-1	-	-
CASSPRTGTTDTQYF	TGTGCCAGCAGCCCCCGGACAGGGACCACAGATACGCAGTATTTT	TRBV7-9	TRBJ2-3	-	TRBD1
CASSNRDYNNEQFF	TGTGCCAGCAGCAACCGGGACTACAACAATGAGCAGTTCTTC	TRBV5-6	TRBJ2-1	-	TRBD2
CASGRHARTSGQTKSNEQFF	TGTGCCAGCGGCCGACACGCGAGGACTAGCGGACAAACCAAATCCAATGAGCAGTTCTTC	TRBV27	TRBJ2-1	-	TRBD2
CASSSLVGEQFF	TGTGCCAGCAGCTCCCTAGTCGGTGAGCAGTTCTTC	TRBV7-3	TRBJ2-1	-	-
CASSSGVNQPQHF	TGTGCCAGCAGCTCCGGGGTCAATCAGCCCCAGCATTTT	TRBV11-1	TRBJ1-5	-	-
CASSGTDYNEQFF	TGTGCCAGCAGCGGGACAGACTACAATGAGCAGTTCTTC	TRBV28	TRBJ2-1	-	TRBD1
CAWSVRWDRGSQPQHF	TGTGCCTGGAGTGTACGGTGGGACAGGGGCAGTCAGCCCCAGCATTTT	TRBV30	TRBJ1-5	once	TRBD1
CAIKDTLTYEQYF	TGTGCCATCAAGGACACTCTGACCTACGAGCAGTACTTC	TRBV10-3	TRBJ2-7	few	-
CASSSLADSGPYNEQFF	TGTGCCAGCAGTTCCCTGGCTGATAGCGGGCCTTACAATGAGCAGTTCTTC	TRBV27	TRBJ2-1	-	TRBD2
CASSEGRVTEAFF	TGTGCCAGCAGTGAAGGCCGCGTCACTGAAGCTTTCTTT	TRBV2	TRBJ1-1	once	-
CAVSKGTAGANVLTF	TGTGCCGTAAGCAAGGGGACTGCTGGGGCCAACGTCCTGACTTTC	TRBV7-9	TRBJ2-6	few	-
CAISPQGLSGNTIYF	TGTGCCATCAGTCCCCAGGGGCTATCCGGAAACACCATATATTTT	TRBV10-3	TRBJ1-3	-	-
CATARVKESTDTQYF	TGTGCCACCGCCCGGGTAAAGGAATCAACAGATACGCAGTATTTT	TRBV27	TRBJ2-3	-	-
CASSLEAFQGLDNNEQFF	TGTGCCAGCAGCTTAGAGGCCTTTCAGGGCCTAGACAACAATGAGCAGTTCTTC	TRBV7-9	TRBJ2-1	-	-
CASSLAGGSYNEQFF	TGTGCCAGCAGCTTAGCGGGTGGCTCCTACAATGAGCAGTTCTTC	TRBV13	TRBJ2-1	-	-
CASSLLSGDLYEQYF	TGTGCCAGCAGTTTATTATCTGGAGATCTCTACGAGCAGTACTTC	TRBV27	TRBJ2-7	-	-
CASILREEGVLAGYTF	TGTGCCAGCATCCTCAGAGAAGAAGGGGTTCTCGCTGGCTACACCTTC	TRBV2	TRBJ1-2	-	-
CASSLEKGSYEQYF	TGTGCCAGCAGCTTGGAGAAAGGGAGTTACGAGCAGTACTTC	TRBV5-6	TRBJ2-7	-	-
CAIRSRGPGNTIYF	TGTGCCATCAGGAGCAGGGGGCCTGGAAACACCATATATTTT	TRBV10-3	TRBJ1-3	once	TRBD1
CAIRQGNQPQHF	TGTGCCATCAGACAGGGAAATCAGCCCCAGCATTTT	TRBV28	TRBJ1-5	-	TRBD1
CASSLGQGSDEQYF	TGCGCCAGCAGCTTGGGACAGGGCAGCGACGAGCAGTACTTC	TRBV5-1	TRBJ2-7	-	TRBD1
CASSVGQGSGYTF	TGTGCCAGCAGTGTAGGACAGGGGAGCGGCTACACCTTC	TRBV6-1	TRBJ1-2	once	TRBD1
CASSLGLVNTGELFF	TGCGCCAGCAGCTTGGGACTGGTGAACACCGGGGAGCTGTTTTTT	TRBV5-1	TRBJ2-2	-	-
CASSPRWRGGLYNEQFF	TGTGCCAGCAGCCCTAGGTGGCGGGGGGGTCTCTACAATGAGCAGTTCTTC	TRBV7-9	TRBJ2-1	-	TRBD2
CASSTRRGVANEKLFF	TGTGCCAGCAGTACACGCCGGGGGGTGGCTAATGAAAAACTGTTTTTT	TRBV25-1	TRBJ1-4	-	-
CASRQTGSGNTIYF	TGTGCCAGCAGACAAACAGGCTCTGGAAACACCATATATTTT	TRBV6-5	TRBJ1-3	once	-
CSVLQGSGRPYEQYF	TGCAGCGTTTTGCAGGGTTCGGGTCGCCCCTACGAGCAGTACTTC	TRBV29-1	TRBJ2-7	-	-
CASSWGLNSGNTIYF	TGCGCCAGCAGCTGGGGACTGAACTCTGGAAACACCATATATTTT	TRBV4-1	TRBJ1-3	-	-
CASSLGSYNNEQFF	TGTGCCAGCAGTTTGGGCAGTTATAACAATGAGCAGTTCTTC	TRBV27	TRBJ2-1	-	-
CASSDGTATDTQYF	TGTGCCAGCAGTGATGGGACAGCTACAGATACGCAGTATTTT	TRBV2	TRBJ2-3	-	TRBD1
CASSLTGNQPQHF	TGTGCCAGCAGTTTAACGGGCAATCAGCCCCAGCATTTT	TRBV27	TRBJ1-5	-	-
CASSFLGQVKSYEQYF	TGTGCCAGCAGTTTTTTGGGACAGGTTAAGTCCTACGAGCAGTACTTC	TRBV27	TRBJ2-7	-	TRBD1
CASSVLDSPTYNEQFF	TGTGCCAGCAGCGTATTGGACTCCCCAACCTACAATGAGCAGTTCTTC	TRBV9	TRBJ2-1	-	-
CAISESAGEQYF	TGTGCCATCAGTGAGTCGGCGGGAGAGCAGTACTTC	TRBV10-3	TRBJ2-7	few	-
CASSIGTSGSYEQYF	TGTGCCAGTAGTATTGGTACTAGCGGTTCCTACGAGCAGTACTTC	TRBV19	TRBJ2-7	few	TRBD2
CASRRGYNEQFF	TGTGCCAGCCGGCGGGGGTACAATGAGCAGTTCTTC	TRBV27	TRBJ2-1	-	TRBD2
CATSRDQGKLFF	TGTGCCACCAGCAGAGACCAGGGTAAACTGTTTTTT	TRBV15	TRBJ1-4	-	-
CASSPRDSNEQFF	TGTGCCAGCAGCCCCCGGGACAGCAATGAGCAGTTCTTC	TRBV9	TRBJ2-1	few	TRBD1
CASSLATPSAVSGNTIYF	TGCGCCAGCAGCTTGGCGACCCCGTCCGCGGTTTCTGGAAACACCATATATTTT	TRBV5-1	TRBJ1-3	-	-